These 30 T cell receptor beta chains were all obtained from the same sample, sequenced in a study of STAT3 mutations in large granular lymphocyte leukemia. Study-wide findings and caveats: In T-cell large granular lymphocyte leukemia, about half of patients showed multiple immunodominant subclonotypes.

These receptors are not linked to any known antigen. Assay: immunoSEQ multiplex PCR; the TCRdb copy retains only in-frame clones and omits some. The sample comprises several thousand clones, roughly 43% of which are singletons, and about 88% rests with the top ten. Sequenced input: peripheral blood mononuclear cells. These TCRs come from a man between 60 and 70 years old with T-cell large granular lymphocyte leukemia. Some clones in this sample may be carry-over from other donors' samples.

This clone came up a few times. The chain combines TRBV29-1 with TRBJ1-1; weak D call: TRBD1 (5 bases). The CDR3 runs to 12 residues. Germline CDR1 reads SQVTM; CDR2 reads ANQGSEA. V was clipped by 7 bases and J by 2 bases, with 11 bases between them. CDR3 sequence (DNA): TGCAGCGCCGACAGAGCCAACACTGAAGCTTTCTTT. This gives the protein CSADRANTEAFF.

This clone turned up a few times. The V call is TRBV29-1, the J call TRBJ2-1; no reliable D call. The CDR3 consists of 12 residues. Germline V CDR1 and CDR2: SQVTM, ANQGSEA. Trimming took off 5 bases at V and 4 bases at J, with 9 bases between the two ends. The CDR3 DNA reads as TGCAGCGTTAATGGCGGTTACAATGAGCAGTTCTTC. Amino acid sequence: CSVNGGYNEQFF.

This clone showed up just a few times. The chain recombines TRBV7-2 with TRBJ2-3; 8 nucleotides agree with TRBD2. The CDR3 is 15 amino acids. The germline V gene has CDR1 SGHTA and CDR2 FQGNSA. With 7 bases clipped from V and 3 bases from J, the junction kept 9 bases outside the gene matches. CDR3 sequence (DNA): TGTGCCAGCACCCTCCCGGGCGGGAGGACAGATACGCAGTATTTT. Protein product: CASTLPGGRTDTQYF.

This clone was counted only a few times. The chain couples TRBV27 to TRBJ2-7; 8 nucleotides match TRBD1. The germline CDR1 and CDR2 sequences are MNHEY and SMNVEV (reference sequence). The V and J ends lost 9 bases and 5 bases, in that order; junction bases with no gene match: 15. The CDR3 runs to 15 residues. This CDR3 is CARITGRGRVHEQYV. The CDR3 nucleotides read TGTGCCAGAATAACTGGCAGGGGGCGCGTCCACGAGCAGTACGTC.

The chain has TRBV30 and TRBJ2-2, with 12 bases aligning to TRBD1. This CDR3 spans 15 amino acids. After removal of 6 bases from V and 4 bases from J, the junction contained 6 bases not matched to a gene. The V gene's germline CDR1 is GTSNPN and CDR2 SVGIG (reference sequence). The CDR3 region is CACDPGQGATGELFF. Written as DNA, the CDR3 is TGTGCCTGCGACCCGGGACAGGGGGCCACCGGGGAGCTGTTTTTT.

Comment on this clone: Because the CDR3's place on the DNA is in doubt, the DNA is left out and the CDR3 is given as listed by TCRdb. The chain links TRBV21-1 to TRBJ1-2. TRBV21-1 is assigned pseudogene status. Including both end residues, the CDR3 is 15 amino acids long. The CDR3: CASSKVGRGIYGYTF.

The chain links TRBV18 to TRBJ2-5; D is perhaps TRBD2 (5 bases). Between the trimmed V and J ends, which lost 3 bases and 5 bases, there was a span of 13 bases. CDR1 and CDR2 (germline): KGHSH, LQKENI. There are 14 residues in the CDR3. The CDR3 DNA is TGTGCCAGCTCACCGCAAACCAGAGGGGAGACCCAGTACTTC. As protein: CASSPQTRGETQYF.

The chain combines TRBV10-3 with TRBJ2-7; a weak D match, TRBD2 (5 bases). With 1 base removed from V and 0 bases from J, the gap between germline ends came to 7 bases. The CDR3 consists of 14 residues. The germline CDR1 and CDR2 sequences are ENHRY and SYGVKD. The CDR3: CAISEYGSSYEQYV. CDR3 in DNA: TGTGCCATCAGTGAGTATGGGAGCTCCTACGAGCAGTACGTC.

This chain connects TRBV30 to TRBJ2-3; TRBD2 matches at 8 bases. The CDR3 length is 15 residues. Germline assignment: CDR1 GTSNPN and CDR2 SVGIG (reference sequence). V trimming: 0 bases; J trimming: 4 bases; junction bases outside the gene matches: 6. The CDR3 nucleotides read TGTGCCTGGAGTGTCCCAGCGGGAGTCGCAGATACGCAGTATTTT. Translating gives CAWSVPAGVADTQYF.

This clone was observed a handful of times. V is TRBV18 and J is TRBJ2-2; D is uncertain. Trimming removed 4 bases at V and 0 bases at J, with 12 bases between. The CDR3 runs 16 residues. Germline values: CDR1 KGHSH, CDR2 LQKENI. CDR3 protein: CASSRLGPTNTGELFF. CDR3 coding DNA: TGTGCCAGCTCACGTCTCGGACCGACGAACACCGGGGAGCTGTTTTTT. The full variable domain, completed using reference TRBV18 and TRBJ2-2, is NAGVMQNPRHLVRRRGQEARLRCSPMKGHSHVYWYRQLPEEGLKFMVYLQKENIIDESGMPKERFSAEFPKEGPSILRIQQVVRGDSAAYFCASSRLGPTNTGELFFGEGSRLTVL.

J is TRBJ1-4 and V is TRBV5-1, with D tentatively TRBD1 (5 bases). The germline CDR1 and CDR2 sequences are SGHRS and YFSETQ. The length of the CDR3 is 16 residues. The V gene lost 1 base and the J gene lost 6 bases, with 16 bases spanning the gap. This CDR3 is CASSLSAGRVDEKLFF. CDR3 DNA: TGCGCCAGCAGCTTGTCCGCGGGCAGGGTTGATGAAAAACTGTTTTTT.

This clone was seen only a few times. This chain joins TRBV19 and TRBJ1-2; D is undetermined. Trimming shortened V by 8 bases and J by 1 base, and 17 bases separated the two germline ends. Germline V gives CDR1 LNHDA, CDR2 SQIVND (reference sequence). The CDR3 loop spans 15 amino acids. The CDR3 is CASGKKTGYNYGYTF. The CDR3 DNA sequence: TGTGCCAGTGGCAAAAAGACGGGGTATAACTATGGCTACACCTTC.

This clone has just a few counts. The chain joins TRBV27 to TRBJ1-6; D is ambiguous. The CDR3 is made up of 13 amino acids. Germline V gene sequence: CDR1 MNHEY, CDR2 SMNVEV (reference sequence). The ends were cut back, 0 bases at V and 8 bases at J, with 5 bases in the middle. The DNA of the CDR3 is TGTGCCAGCAGTTTATCAAGGGATTCACCCCTCCACTTT. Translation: CASSLSRDSPLHF.

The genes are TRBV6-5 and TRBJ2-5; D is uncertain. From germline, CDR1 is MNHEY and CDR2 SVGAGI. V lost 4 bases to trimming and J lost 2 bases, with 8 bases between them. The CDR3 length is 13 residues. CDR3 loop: CASSWTEQETQYF. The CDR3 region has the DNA TGTGCCAGCAGTTGGACGGAGCAAGAGACCCAGTACTTC.

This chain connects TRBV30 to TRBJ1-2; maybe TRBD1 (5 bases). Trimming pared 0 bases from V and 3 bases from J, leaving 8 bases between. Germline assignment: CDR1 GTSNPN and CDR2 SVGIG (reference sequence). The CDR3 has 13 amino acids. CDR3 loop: CAWSVWGDYGYTF. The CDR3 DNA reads TGTGCCTGGAGTGTATGGGGCGACTATGGCTACACCTTC.

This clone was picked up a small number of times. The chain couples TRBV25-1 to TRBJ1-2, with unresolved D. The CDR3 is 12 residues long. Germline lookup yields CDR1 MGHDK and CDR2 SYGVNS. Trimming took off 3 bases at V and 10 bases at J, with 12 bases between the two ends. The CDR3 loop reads CASSEGGGPYTF. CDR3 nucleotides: TGTGCCAGCAGTGAGGGTGGCGGACCCTACACCTTC.

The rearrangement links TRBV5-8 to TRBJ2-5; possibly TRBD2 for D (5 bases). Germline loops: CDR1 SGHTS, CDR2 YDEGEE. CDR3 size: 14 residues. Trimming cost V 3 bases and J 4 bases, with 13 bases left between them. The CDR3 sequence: CASSSRSGGETQYF. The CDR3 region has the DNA TGTGCCAGCAGCTCTCGGTCCGGAGGAGAGACCCAGTACTTC.

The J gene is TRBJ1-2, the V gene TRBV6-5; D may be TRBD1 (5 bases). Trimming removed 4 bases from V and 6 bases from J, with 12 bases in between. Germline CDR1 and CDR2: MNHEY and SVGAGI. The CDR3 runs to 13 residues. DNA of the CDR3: TGTGCCAGCAGTTTCGGGACCGAGAATGGCTACACCTTC. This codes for CASSFGTENGYTF.

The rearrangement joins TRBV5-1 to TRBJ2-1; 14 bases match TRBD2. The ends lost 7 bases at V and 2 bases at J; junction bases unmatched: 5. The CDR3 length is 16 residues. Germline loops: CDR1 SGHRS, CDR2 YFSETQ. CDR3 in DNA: TGCGCCAGCTTCCGGACTAGCGGGAGGCCCTACAATGAGCAGTTCTTC. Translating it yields CASFRTSGRPYNEQFF.

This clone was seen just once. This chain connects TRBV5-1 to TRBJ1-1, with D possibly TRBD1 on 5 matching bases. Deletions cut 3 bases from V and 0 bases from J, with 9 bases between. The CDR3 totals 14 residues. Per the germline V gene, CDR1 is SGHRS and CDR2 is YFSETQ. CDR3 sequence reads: CASSWDGMNTEAFF. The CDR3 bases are TGCGCCAGCAGCTGGGACGGCATGAACACTGAAGCTTTCTTT. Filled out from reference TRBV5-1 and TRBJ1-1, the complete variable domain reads KAGVTQTPRYLIKTRGQQVTLSCSPISGHRSVSWYQQTPGQGLQFLFEYFSETQRNKGNFPGRFSGRQFSNSRSEMNVSTLELGDSALYLCASSWDGMNTEAFFGQGTRLTVV.

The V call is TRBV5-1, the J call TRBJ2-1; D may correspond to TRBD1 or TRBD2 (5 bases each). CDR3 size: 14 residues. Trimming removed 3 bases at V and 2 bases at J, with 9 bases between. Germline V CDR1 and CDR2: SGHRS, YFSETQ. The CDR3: CASSSGLPYNEQFF. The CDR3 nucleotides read TGCGCCAGCAGCTCGGGGCTTCCCTACAATGAGCAGTTCTTC. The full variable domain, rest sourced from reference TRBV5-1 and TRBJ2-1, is KAGVTQTPRYLIKTRGQQVTLSCSPISGHRSVSWYQQTPGQGLQFLFEYFSETQRNKGNFPGRFSGRQFSNSRSEMNVSTLELGDSALYLCASSSGLPYNEQFFGPGTRLTVL.

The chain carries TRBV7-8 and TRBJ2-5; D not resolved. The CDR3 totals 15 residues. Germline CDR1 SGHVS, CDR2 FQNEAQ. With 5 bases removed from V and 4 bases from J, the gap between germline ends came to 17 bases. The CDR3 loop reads CASSPPAPGIETQYF. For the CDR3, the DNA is TGTGCCAGCAGCCCCCCTGCTCCGGGTATAGAGACCCAGTACTTC.

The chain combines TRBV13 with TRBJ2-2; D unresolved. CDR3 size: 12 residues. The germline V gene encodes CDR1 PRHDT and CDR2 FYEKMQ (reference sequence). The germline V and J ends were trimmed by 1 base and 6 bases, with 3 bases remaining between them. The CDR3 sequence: CASSLVPGELFF. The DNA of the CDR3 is TGTGCCAGCAGCTTAGTCCCCGGGGAGCTGTTTTTT. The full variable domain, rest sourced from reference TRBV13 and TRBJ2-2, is AAGVIQSPRHLIKEKRETATLKCYPIPRHDTVYWYQQGPGQDPQFLISFYEKMQSDKGSIPDRFSAQQFSDYHSELNMSSLELGDSALYFCASSLVPGELFFGEGSRLTVL.

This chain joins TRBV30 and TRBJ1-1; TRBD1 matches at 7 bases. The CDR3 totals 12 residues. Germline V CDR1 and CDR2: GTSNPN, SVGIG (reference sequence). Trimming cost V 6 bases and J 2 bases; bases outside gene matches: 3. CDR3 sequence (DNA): TGTGCCTGCCACAGGGGAAACACTGAAGCTTTCTTT. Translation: CACHRGNTEAFF.

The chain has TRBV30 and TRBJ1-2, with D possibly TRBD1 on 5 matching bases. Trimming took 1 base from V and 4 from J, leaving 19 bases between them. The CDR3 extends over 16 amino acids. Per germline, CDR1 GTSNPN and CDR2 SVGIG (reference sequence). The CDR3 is CAWSEGGTAPFYGYTF. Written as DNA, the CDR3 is TGTGCCTGGAGTGAGGGAGGGACGGCGCCATTCTATGGCTACACCTTC.

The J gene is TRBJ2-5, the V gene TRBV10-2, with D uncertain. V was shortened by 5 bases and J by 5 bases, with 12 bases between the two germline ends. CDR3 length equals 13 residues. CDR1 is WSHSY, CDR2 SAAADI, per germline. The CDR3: CASSKDGGETQYF. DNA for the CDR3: TGCGCCAGCAGTAAGGACGGTGGGGAGACCCAGTACTTC.

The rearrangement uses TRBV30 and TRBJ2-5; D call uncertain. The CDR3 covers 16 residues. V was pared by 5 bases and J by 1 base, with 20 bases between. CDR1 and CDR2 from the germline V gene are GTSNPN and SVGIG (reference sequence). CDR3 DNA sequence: TGTGCCTGGCGCGCCCCCCGACGATGGGCCCAAGAGACCCAGTACTTC. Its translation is CAWRAPRRWAQETQYF.

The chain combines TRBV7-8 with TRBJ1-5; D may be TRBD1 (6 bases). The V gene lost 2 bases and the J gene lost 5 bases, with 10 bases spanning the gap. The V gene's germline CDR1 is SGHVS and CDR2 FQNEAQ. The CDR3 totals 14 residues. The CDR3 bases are TGTGCCAGCAGCTTATTACAGGGCTATCAGCCCCAGCATTTT. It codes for CASSLLQGYQPQHF.

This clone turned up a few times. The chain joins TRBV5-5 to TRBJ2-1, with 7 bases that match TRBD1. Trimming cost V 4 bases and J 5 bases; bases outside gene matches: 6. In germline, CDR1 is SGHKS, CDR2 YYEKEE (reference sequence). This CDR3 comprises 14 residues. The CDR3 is CASSRDSRHNEQFF. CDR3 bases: TGTGCCAGCAGCCGGGACAGCCGTCACAATGAGCAGTTCTTC.

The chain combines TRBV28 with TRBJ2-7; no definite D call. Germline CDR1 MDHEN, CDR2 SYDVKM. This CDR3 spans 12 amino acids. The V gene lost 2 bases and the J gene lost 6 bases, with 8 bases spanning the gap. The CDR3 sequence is CASSLNPSEQYF. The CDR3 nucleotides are TGTGCCAGCAGTTTAAATCCTAGCGAGCAGTACTTC.